The following is a T cell receptor (beta chain) sequence with its context. Measured with immunoSEQ multiplex PCR; TCRdb has only the in-frame clones, and not every one. This table holds tens of thousands of clones, around nine tenths found once. The entry originates in a study of control samples from healthy donors and cancer patients. V was cut by 4 bases and J by 2 bases, with 21 bases left in between. The germline V gene encodes CDR1 SGHRS and CDR2 YFSETQ. The length of the CDR3 is 17 residues. The sequence was collected from a woman aged 50 to 60 with colorectal cancer. Sequencing was done on a sample of PBMCs. The chain recombines TRBV5-1 with TRBJ1-1; tentatively, D is TRBD1 (6 bases). CDR3 loop: CASSPFTPGTSNTEAFF. Written as DNA, the CDR3 is TGCGCCAGCAGCCCTTTCACTCCCGGGACATCTAACACTGAAGCTTTCTTT.